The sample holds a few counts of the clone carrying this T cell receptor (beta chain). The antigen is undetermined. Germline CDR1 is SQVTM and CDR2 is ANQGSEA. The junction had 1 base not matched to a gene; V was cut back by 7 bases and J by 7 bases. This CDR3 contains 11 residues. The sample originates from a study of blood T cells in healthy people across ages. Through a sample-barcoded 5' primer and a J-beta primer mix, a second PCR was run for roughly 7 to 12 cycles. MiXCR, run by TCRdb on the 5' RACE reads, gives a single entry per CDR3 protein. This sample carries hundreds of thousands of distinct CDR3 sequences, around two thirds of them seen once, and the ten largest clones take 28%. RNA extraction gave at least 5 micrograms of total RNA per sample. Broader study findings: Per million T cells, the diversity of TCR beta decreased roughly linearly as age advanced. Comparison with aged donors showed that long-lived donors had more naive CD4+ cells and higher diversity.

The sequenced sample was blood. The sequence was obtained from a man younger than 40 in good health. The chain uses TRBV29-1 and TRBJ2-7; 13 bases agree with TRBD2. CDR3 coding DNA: TGCAGCGGGACTAGCGGGGGAGAGCAGTACTTC. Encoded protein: CSGTSGGEQYF.